Below are 24 T cell receptor beta chains sequenced from a single sample in a study of T cell clonotyping in hematopoietic cell transplantation (TCRdb year 2021). Library method: the immunoSEQ multiplex PCR assay. Here the immuneACCESS table is served through TCRdb, limited to in-frame sequences with V and J called. Missing clones are a known gap in these copies; in checked studies unresolved V genes cover under half, and the rest lacks a known reason. Recorded for this sample are 35,000 to 45,000 clones; 94% of them occurred a single time. The top ten clonotypes cover more than 0.7% of the sample. The sequenced material came from peripheral blood mononuclear cells. The receptors originated from a woman in her fifties or sixties in good health. Some clones in this sample may be carry-over from other donors' samples.

The genes are TRBV4-3 and TRBJ2-2; the D gene could be TRBD1 or TRBD2 (5 bases each). The V and J ends lost 0 bases and 5 bases respectively, with 13 bases between them. Germline V gene data show CDR1 as LGHNA and CDR2 as YSLEER. The CDR3 has 16 residues. In DNA form, the CDR3 reads TGCGCCAGCAGCCAAGAGCTGGGACCACGAACCGGGGAGCTGTTTTTT. It encodes CASSQELGPRTGELFF.

This rearrangement joins TRBV5-1 to TRBJ1-1; D gene ambiguous. V was pared by 3 bases and J by 5 bases, with 11 bases between. This CDR3 region has 13 residues. Germline V CDR1 and CDR2: SGHRS, YFSETQ. The CDR3 DNA follows: TGCGCCAGCAGCTCGTCGCCGAATACTGAAGCTTTCTTT. This encodes CASSSSPNTEAFF.

V gene TRBV28 combines with J gene TRBJ2-2; TRBD2 might be the D (5 bases). CDR1 is MDHEN and CDR2 is SYDVKM in the germline V gene. V gave up 2 bases and J gave up 7 bases, with 11 bases separating them. CDR3 size: 14 residues. CDR3 protein: CASSLTGSNGELFF. CDR3 nucleotides: TGTGCCAGCAGTTTAACGGGGTCGAACGGGGAGCTGTTTTTT.

The V and J genes are TRBV7-2 and TRBJ1-2; D possibly corresponds to TRBD1 (5 bases). The CDR3 is made up of 14 amino acids. Trimming took 3 bases from V and 6 from J, leaving 14 bases between them. The germline CDR1 and CDR2 sequences are SGHTA and FQGNSA. The CDR3 here is CASSFALGVDGYTF. DNA of the CDR3: TGTGCCAGCAGCTTCGCGCTAGGGGTTGATGGCTACACCTTC. Looking up the rest from reference TRBV7-2 and TRBJ1-2 gives the full variable domain: GAGVSQSPSNKVTEKGKDVELRCDPISGHTALYWYRQSLGQGLEFLIYFQGNSAPDKSGLPSDRFSAERTGGSVSTLTIQRTQQEDSAVYLCASSFALGVDGYTFGSGTRLTVV.

CDR3 nucleotide sequence: TGTGCCAGCAGTGAGGGGACAGGGGAGGAGACCCAGTACTTC. Amino acids: CASSEGTGEETQYF. The chain carries TRBV7-3 and TRBJ2-5; 10 nucleotides align to TRBD1. V lost 6 bases and J lost 5; bases outside the gene matches: 6. CDR1 is SGHTA, CDR2 FQGTGA, per germline. The CDR3 totals 14 residues. Using reference TRBV7-3 and TRBJ2-5 for the parts outside the CDR3, the full variable domain is GAGVSQTPSNKVTEKGKYVELRCDPISGHTALYWYRQSLGQGPEFLIYFQGTGAADDSGLPNDRFFAVRPEGSVSTLKIQRTERGDSAVYLCASSEGTGEETQYFGPGTRLLVL.

V and J are TRBV6-1 and TRBJ1-2; a possible D gene is TRBD1 (6 bases). The CDR3 covers 13 residues. V gave up 4 bases and J gave up 3 bases, with 9 bases separating them. The germline V gene has CDR1 MNHNS and CDR2 SASEGT. The CDR3 nucleotides are TGTGCCAGCAGTGTGACAGGCGACTATGGCTACACCTTC. Protein product: CASSVTGDYGYTF.

As DNA, the CDR3 is TGTGCCAGCAGTTTAGAGGTCTGGGACGGACTCGCGGGGGGGCCGGAGACCCAGTACTTC. It yields the protein CASSLEVWDGLAGGPETQYF. The rearrangement joins TRBV28 to TRBJ2-5; TRBD2 agrees at 9 bases. The germline gives CDR1 MDHEN, CDR2 SYDVKM. CDR3 length: 20 residues. With V trimmed by 2 bases and J by 5 bases, 21 bases remained unmatched.

This chain uses TRBV2 with TRBJ2-7; 8 bases match TRBD2. J lost 2 bases, V lost 7 bases, and 4 bases had no gene match. This CDR3 has 13 residues. Germline CDR1 reads SNHLY; CDR2 reads FYNNEI. This CDR3 reads CASTPGGAYEQYF. CDR3 DNA sequence: TGTGCCAGCACCCCCGGGGGGGCCTACGAGCAGTACTTC.

The V gene is TRBV6-5, the J gene TRBJ2-2, with 8 bases matching TRBD2. V trimming: 5 bases; J trimming: 7 bases; junction bases outside the gene matches: 6. The CDR3 is made up of 14 amino acids. Germline-derived CDR1 and CDR2 are MNHEY and SVGAGI. CDR3 sequence reads: CASSGTSVYGELFF. The DNA for the CDR3 is TGTGCCAGCAGTGGGACTAGTGTGTACGGGGAGCTGTTTTTT.

This chain connects TRBV6-5 to TRBJ1-1, with D tentatively TRBD1 (5 bases). V dropped 0 bases and J dropped 10 bases, with 15 bases sitting between them. The CDR3 has 14 residues. Per the germline V gene, CDR1 is MNHEY and CDR2 is SVGAGI. In DNA form, the CDR3 reads TGTGCCAGCAGTTACTCGACTTCAGGGATGTTAGCTTTCTTT. It specifies CASSYSTSGMLAFF.

The chain combines TRBV7-2 with TRBJ2-3; D is perhaps TRBD1 or TRBD2 (5 bases each). Trimming took 5 bases from V and 1 from J, leaving 13 bases between them. The CDR3 length is 15 residues. Germline V gene sequence: CDR1 SGHTA, CDR2 FQGNSA. CDR3 in amino acids: CASSPGPLGTDTQYF. CDR3 bases: TGTGCCAGCAGCCCGGGACCCCTGGGCACAGATACGCAGTATTTT.

The V call is TRBV19, the J call TRBJ1-5, with D unresolved. The germline CDR1 and CDR2 sequences are LNHDA and SQIVND (reference sequence). The CDR3 totals 16 residues. V shed 6 bases and J shed 1 base, with 16 bases lying between them. The CDR3 region is CASRTPEGRSNQPQHF. As DNA, the CDR3 is TGTGCCAGTAGGACCCCCGAGGGTAGAAGCAATCAGCCCCAGCATTTT. The full variable domain, in which reference TRBV19 and TRBJ1-5 provide the parts outside the CDR3, is DGGITQSPKYLFRKEGQNVTLSCEQNLNHDAMYWYRQDPGQGLRLIYYSQIVNDFQKGDIAEGYSVSREKKESFPLTVTSAQKNPTAFYLCASRTPEGRSNQPQHFGDGTRLSIL.

J is TRBJ1-1 and V is TRBV29-1, with no clear D. The CDR3 totals 11 residues. The V end lost 3 bases, the J end lost 3 bases, and 5 bases lay between the germline ends. The germline V gene encodes CDR1 SQVTM and CDR2 ANQGSEA. CDR3 sequence (DNA): TGCAGCGTTGAGGCGGACACTGAAGCTTTCTTT. Its protein product is CSVEADTEAFF.

This chain connects TRBV7-6 to TRBJ1-2, with D uncertain. The V gene lost 5 bases and the J gene lost 0 bases, with 13 bases spanning the gap. This CDR3 has 15 residues. Germline CDR1 is SGHVS and CDR2 is FNYEAQ. The CDR3 loop is CASSPQTSSNYGYTF. DNA for the CDR3: TGTGCCAGCAGCCCCCAGACATCCTCTAACTATGGCTACACCTTC.

This clone was counted a few times. The rearrangement links TRBV18 to TRBJ2-7; D may correspond to TRBD1 or TRBD2 (6 bases each). The CDR3 has 14 residues. With 6 bases removed from V and 2 bases from J, the gap between germline ends came to 14 bases. In germline, CDR1 is KGHSH, CDR2 LQKENI. Here the CDR3 DNA reads TGTGCCAGCTCTGAGGGGGGCCTTCCCTACGAGCAGTACTTC. Its protein is CASSEGGLPYEQYF.

J is TRBJ2-7 and V is TRBV19, with 7 bases that match TRBD1. The CDR3 totals 14 residues. V was clipped by 5 bases and J by 3 bases; unmatched bases: 7. Per the germline V gene, CDR1 is LNHDA and CDR2 is SQIVND (reference sequence). This chain's CDR3 is CASSLGQDDYEQYF. The CDR3 DNA follows: TGTGCCAGTAGTCTCGGACAGGACGACTACGAGCAGTACTTC.

The chain is built from TRBV4-2 and TRBJ1-5; tentatively, D is TRBD1 (5 bases). Germline values: CDR1 LGHNA, CDR2 YNFKEQ. Deletions cut 1 base from V and 0 bases from J, with 13 bases between. This CDR3 has 17 residues. The DNA of the CDR3 is TGTGCCAGCAGCCAAGGGTCGGGCAGGGCTAGCAATCAGCCCCAGCATTTT. This gives the protein CASSQGSGRASNQPQHF.

The DNA for the CDR3 is TGTGCCAGCAGCCCTACCCAGGGGGGAGGGGGAATAGATACGCAGTATTTT. Its protein is CASSPTQGGGGIDTQYF. The rearrangement links TRBV7-2 to TRBJ2-3; D might be TRBD1 or TRBD2, each matching 7 bases. CDR3 size: 17 residues. Trimming stripped 5 bases from V and 5 bases from J, with 23 bases between. Germline V gene lookup returns CDR1 SGHTA and CDR2 FQGNSA.

The chain carries TRBV19 and TRBJ1-5; possibly TRBD1 for D (6 bases). CDR1 and CDR2 (germline): LNHDA, SQIVND (reference sequence). The V end was cut by 11 bases, the J end by 0 bases, with 17 bases between. This CDR3 is built from 15 residues. CDR3 in DNA: TGTGCCGCAGGGCGGACAGTTAATAGCAATCAGCCCCAGCATTTT. Its protein is CAAGRTVNSNQPQHF.

This chain uses TRBV11-2 with TRBJ1-1; D unclear. The CDR3 has 14 amino acids. Germline lookup yields CDR1 SGHAT and CDR2 FQNNGV. The V gene lost 0 bases and the J gene lost 1 base, with 6 bases spanning the gap. The CDR3 loop is CASSLDLSNTEAFF. The CDR3 nucleotides read TGTGCCAGCAGCTTAGATCTCTCGAACACTGAAGCTTTCTTT. The entire variable domain, with the rest obtained from reference TRBV11-2 and TRBJ1-1, is as follows: EAGVAQSPRYKIIEKRQSVAFWCNPISGHATLYWYQQILGQGPKLLIQFQNNGVVDDSQLPKDRFSAERLKGVDSTLKIQPAKLEDSAVYLCASSLDLSNTEAFFGQGTRLTVV.

The J gene is TRBJ2-2, the V gene TRBV7-2, with D uncertain. The germline V and J ends were trimmed by 1 base and 7 bases, with 10 bases remaining between them. Germline CDR1 SGHTA, CDR2 FQGNSA. The CDR3 totals 14 residues. The CDR3 loop is CASSLEHGIGELFF. In DNA, the CDR3 is TGTGCCAGCAGCTTAGAACATGGTATCGGGGAGCTGTTTTTT.

V gene TRBV7-9 combines with J gene TRBJ2-7, with D uncertain. The CDR3 totals 11 residues. The germline V and J ends were trimmed by 0 bases and 6 bases, with 3 bases remaining between them. Looked up from germline, CDR1 is SEHNR and CDR2 is FQNEAQ (reference sequence). The CDR3 protein is CASSLAGEQYF. Written as DNA, the CDR3 is TGTGCCAGCAGCTTAGCCGGCGAGCAGTACTTC.

The V and J genes are TRBV5-1 and TRBJ2-2; D possibly corresponds to TRBD2 (6 bases). In germline, CDR1 is SGHRS, CDR2 YFSETQ. This CDR3 is built from 15 residues. V gave up 4 bases and J gave up 0 bases, with 10 bases separating them. The CDR3 nucleotides read TGCGCCAGCAGCGGCGGGATCCCGAACACCGGGGAGCTGTTTTTT. This codes for CASSGGIPNTGELFF.

The rearrangement uses TRBV4-3 and TRBJ2-1, with unresolved D. The V end was cut by 1 base, the J end by 4 bases, with 14 bases between. Germline V gene data show CDR1 as LGHNA and CDR2 as YSLEER. This CDR3 is 16 amino acids long. The CDR3: CASSQVEASNYNEQFF. The CDR3 region has the DNA TGCGCCAGCAGCCAAGTTGAGGCCAGTAATTACAATGAGCAGTTCTTC.